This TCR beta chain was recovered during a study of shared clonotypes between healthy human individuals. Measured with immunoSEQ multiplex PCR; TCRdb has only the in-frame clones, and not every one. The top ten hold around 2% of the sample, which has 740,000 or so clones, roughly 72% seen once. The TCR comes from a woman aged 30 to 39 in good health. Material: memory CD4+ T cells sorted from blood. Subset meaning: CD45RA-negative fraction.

The CDR3, as DNA: TGTGCCAGTAGTATTGGGGGGGCGGCCCAGCATTTT. It codes for CASSIGGAAQHF. The V and J genes are TRBV19 and TRBJ1-5; D might be TRBD1 (6 bases). Per germline, CDR1 LNHDA and CDR2 SQIVND (reference sequence). The V end was cut by 3 bases, the J end by 11 bases, with 11 bases between. CDR3 length: 12 amino acids.